These 5 T cell receptor beta chains share one sample of origin, sequenced in a study of T cells in severe cutaneous drug reactions. The patients sequenced had a carbamazepine-induced Stevens-Johnson syndrome or toxic epidermal necrolysis reaction. Libraries were made by iRepertoire multiplex PCR with TCR subtype-specific primers for bulk and single-cell sequencing. TCRdb reprocessed the multiplex PCR reads and keeps a single row for each CDR3 protein, giving no DNA. This listing includes more than 20,000 distinct CDR3 sequences. Sequenced: PBMCs. Receptors originate from a human donor with toxic epidermal necrolysis, a severe cutaneous drug reaction.

This chain's CDR3 is CALRGRITDTQYF. The chain links TRBV10-3 to TRBJ2-3; absent DNA, TCRdb's TRBD1 call cannot be checked. From germline, CDR1 is ENHRY and CDR2 SYGVKD. The CDR3 totals 13 residues.

V is TRBV29-1 and J is TRBJ2-1; TCRdb gives TRBD1 as the D gene, but with no DNA this cannot be confirmed. There are 13 residues in the CDR3. CDR1 is SQVTM and CDR2 is ANQGSEA in the germline V gene. The CDR3 is CSVAGTGGLGQFF.

Its frequency marks this clonotype as medium-sized. The chain combines TRBV6-6 with TRBJ2-7; TCRdb calls TRBD1, which cannot be checked without DNA. The germline V gene encodes CDR1 MNHNY and CDR2 SVGAGI (reference sequence). The CDR3 sequence is 16 residues long. The chain's CDR3 is CASSYSGQGLPYEQYF.

The rearrangement uses TRBV29-1 and TRBJ2-5; TCRdb returns TRBD1, unconfirmable since there is no DNA. The CDR3 totals 13 residues. Germline CDR1 SQVTM, CDR2 ANQGSEA. CDR3 amino acids: CSVTDRGQETQYF.

The V and J genes are TRBV5-1 and TRBJ1-1; TCRdb lists TRBD1, though no DNA is available to test this call. Germline lookup yields CDR1 SGHRS and CDR2 YFSETQ. The length of the CDR3 is 14 residues. The CDR3 loop is CASSLTNRATEAFF.